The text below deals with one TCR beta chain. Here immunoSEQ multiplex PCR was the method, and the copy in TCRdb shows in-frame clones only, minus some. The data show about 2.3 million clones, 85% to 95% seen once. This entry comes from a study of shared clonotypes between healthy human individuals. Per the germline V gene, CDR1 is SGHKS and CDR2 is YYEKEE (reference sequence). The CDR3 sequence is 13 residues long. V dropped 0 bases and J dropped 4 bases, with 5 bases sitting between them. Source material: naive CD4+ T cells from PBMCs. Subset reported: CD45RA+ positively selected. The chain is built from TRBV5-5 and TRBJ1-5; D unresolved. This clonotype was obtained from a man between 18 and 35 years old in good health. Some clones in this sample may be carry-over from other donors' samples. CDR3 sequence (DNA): TGTGCCAGCAGCTTGGATCCGAATCAGCCCCAGCATTTT. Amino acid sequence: CASSLDPNQPQHF.